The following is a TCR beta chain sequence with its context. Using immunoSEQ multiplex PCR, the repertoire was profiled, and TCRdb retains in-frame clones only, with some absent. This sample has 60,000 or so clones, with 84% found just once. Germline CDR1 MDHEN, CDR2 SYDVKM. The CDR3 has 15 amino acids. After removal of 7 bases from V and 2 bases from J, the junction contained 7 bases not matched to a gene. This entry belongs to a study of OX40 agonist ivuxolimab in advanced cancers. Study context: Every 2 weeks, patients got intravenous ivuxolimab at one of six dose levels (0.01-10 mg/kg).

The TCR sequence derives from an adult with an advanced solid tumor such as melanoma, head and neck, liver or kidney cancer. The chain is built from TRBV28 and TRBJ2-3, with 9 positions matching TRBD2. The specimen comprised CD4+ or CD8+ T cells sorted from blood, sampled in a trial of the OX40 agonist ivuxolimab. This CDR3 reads CASTRTSEITDTQYF. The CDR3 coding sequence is TGTGCCAGCACCCGGACTAGCGAGATCACAGATACGCAGTATTTT.